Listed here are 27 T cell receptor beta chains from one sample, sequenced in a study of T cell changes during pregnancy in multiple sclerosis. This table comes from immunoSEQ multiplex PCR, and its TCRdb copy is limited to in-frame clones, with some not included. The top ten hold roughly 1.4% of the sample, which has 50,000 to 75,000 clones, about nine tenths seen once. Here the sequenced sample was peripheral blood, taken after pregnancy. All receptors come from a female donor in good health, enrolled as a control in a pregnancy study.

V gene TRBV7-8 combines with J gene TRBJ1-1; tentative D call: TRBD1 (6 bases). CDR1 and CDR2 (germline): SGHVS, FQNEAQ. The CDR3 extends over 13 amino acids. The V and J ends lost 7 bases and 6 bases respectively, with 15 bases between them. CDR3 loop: CASIRPGVAEAFF. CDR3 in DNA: TGTGCCAGCATCCGTCCAGGGGTGGCTGAAGCTTTCTTT.

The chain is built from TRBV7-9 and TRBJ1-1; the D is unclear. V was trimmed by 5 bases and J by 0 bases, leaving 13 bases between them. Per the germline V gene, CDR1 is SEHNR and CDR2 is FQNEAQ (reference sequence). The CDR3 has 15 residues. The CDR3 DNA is TGTGCCAGCAGCGCTGCTAGCGGACTGAACACTGAAGCTTTCTTT. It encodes CASSAASGLNTEAFF.

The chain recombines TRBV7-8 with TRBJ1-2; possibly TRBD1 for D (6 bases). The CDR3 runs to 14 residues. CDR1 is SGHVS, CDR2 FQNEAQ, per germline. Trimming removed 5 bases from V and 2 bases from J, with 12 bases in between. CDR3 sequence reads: CASSPHRGNYGYTF. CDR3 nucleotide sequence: TGTGCCAGCAGCCCCCATAGGGGGAACTATGGCTACACCTTC. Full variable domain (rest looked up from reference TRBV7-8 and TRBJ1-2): GAGVSQSPRYKVAKRGQDVALRCDPISGHVSLFWYQQALGQGPEFLTYFQNEAQLDKSGLPSDRFFAERPEGSVSTLKIQRTQQEDSAVYLCASSPHRGNYGYTFGSGTRLTVV.

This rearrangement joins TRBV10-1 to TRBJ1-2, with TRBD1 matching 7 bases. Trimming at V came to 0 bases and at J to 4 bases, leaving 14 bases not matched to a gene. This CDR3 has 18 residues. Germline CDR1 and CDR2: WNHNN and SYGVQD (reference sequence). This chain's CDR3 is CASSESGQPYRISYGYTF. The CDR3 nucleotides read TGCGCCAGCAGTGAGTCGGGACAGCCGTATAGAATTAGCTATGGCTACACCTTC.

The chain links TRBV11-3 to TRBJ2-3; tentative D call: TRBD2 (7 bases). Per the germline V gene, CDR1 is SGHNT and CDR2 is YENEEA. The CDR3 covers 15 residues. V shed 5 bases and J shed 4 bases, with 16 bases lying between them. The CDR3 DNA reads TGTGCCAGCAGCCCAGAAGGGGGGGGGCCAGATACGCAGTATTTT. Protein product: CASSPEGGGPDTQYF.

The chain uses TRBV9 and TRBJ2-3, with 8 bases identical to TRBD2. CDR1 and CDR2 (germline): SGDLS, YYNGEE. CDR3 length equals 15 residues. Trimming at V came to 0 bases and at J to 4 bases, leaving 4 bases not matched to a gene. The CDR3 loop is CASSVAGGLSDTQYF. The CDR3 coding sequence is TGTGCCAGCAGCGTAGCGGGGGGGCTTTCAGATACGCAGTATTTT.

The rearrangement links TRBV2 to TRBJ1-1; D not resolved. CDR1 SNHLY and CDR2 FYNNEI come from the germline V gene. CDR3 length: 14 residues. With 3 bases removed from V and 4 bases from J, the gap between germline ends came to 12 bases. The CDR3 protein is CASSETTSGTEAFF. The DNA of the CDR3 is TGTGCCAGCAGTGAGACAACAAGCGGCACTGAAGCTTTCTTT.

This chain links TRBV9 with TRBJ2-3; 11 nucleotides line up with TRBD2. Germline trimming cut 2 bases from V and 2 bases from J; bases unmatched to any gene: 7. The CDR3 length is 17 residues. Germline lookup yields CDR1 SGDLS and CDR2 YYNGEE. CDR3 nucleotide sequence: TGTGCCAGCAGCGTCGATCTAGCGGGGGGCTACACAGATACGCAGTATTTT. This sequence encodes CASSVDLAGGYTDTQYF.

In DNA form, the CDR3 reads TGTGCCAGCAGTTTGCCCACCGGGACAGGCACAGATACGCAGTATTTT. The encoded protein is CASSLPTGTGTDTQYF. The chain has TRBV27 and TRBJ2-3; 7 nucleotides line up with TRBD1. The trim removed 3 bases at V and 1 base at J, leaving 7 bases unmatched. The CDR3 contains 16 residues. CDR1 and CDR2 from the germline V gene are MNHEY and SMNVEV (reference sequence).

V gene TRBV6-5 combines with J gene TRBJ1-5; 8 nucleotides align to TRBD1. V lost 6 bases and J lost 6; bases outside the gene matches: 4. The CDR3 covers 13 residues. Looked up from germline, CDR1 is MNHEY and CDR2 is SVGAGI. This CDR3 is CASSYDRGQPQHF. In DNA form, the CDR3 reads TGTGCCAGCAGCTATGACAGGGGTCAGCCCCAGCATTTT.

For the CDR3, the DNA is TGTGCCAGCAGTTACGGATGGGGCAACAGGGGGGGAACTGAAGCTTTCTTT. It yields the protein CASSYGWGNRGGTEAFF. The rearrangement uses TRBV6-7 and TRBJ1-1, with 8 bases lining up with TRBD1. TRBV6-7 is filed as an ORF, its function uncertain. The trim removed 2 bases at V and 5 bases at J, leaving 13 bases unmatched. CDR3 length: 17 amino acids.

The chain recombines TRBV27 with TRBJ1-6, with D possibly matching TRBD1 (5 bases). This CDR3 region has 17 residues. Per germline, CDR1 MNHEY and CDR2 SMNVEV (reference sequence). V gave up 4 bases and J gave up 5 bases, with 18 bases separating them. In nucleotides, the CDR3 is TGTGCCAGCAGTTCCCCCCTTACCGGGGGGAATAATTCACCCCTCCACTTT. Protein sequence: CASSSPLTGGNNSPLHF.

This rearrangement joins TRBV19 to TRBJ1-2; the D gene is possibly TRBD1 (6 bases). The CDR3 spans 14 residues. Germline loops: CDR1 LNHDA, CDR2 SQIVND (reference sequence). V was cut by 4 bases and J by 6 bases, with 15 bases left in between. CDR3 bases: TGTGCCAGTAGTACAGGGGCCGGGATGGATGGCTACACCTTC. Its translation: CASSTGAGMDGYTF.

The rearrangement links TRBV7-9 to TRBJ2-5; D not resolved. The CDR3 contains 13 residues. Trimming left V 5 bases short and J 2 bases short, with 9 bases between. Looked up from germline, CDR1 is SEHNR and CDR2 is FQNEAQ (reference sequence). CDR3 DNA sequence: TGTGCCAGCAGCCCGACTCGACAAGAGACCCAGTACTTC. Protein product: CASSPTRQETQYF.

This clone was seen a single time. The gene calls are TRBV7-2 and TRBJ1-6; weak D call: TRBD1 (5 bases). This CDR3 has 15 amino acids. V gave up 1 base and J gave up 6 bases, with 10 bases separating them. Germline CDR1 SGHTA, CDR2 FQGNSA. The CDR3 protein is CASSLVSGSNSPLHF. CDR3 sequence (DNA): TGTGCCAGCAGCTTAGTTTCAGGGTCTAATTCACCCCTCCACTTT.

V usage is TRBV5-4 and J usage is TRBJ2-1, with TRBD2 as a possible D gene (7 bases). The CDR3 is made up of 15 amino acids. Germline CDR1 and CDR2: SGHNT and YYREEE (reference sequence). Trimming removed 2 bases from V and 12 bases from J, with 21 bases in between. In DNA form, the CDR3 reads TGTGCCAGCAGCTTTTTTGGGGGGGGGCTCTCGGCGCAGTTCTTC. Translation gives CASSFFGGGLSAQFF.

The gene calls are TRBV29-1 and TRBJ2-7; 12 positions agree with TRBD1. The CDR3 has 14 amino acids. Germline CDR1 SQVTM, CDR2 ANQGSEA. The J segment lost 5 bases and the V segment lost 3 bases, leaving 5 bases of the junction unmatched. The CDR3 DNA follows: TGCAGCGTTGATACCGGGACAGGGGGCGACGAGCAGTACTTC. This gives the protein CSVDTGTGGDEQYF.

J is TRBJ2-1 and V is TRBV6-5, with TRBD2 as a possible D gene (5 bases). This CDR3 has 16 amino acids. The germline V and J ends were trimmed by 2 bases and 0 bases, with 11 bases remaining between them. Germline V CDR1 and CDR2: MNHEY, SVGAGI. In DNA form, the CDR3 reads TGTGCCAGCAGTTACGGCGGGCGGAGCTCCTACAATGAGCAGTTCTTC. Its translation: CASSYGGRSSYNEQFF.

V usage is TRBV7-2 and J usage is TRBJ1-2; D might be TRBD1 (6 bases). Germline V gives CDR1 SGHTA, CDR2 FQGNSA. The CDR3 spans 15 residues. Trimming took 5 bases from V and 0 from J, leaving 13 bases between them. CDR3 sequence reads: CASSPPGDTNYGYTF. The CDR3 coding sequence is TGTGCCAGCAGCCCCCCAGGGGATACTAACTATGGCTACACCTTC.

The CDR3 loop is CASSLDGVQRGDSYNEQFF. The CDR3 DNA reads as TGTGCCAGCAGCTTAGATGGGGTGCAGCGGGGGGATTCCTACAATGAGCAGTTCTTC. The chain carries TRBV11-3 and TRBJ2-1; 9 bases are shared with TRBD2. The length of the CDR3 is 19 residues. V trimming: 0 bases; J trimming: 1 base; junction bases outside the gene matches: 10. Looked up from germline, CDR1 is SGHNT and CDR2 is YENEEA.

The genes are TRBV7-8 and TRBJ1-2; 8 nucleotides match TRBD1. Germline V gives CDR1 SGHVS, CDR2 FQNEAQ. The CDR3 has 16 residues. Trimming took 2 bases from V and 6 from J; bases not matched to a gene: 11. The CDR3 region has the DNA TGTGCCAGCAGCTTATCCGGACAGGGAGGTGAAAATGGCTACACCTTC. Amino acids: CASSLSGQGGENGYTF.

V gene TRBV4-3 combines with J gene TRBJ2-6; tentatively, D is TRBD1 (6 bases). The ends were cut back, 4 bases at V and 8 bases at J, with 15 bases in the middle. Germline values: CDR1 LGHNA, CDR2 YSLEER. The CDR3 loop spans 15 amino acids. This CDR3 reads CASSPSAGESNVLTF. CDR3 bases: TGCGCCAGCAGCCCGTCCGCAGGGGAGTCCAACGTCCTGACTTTC.

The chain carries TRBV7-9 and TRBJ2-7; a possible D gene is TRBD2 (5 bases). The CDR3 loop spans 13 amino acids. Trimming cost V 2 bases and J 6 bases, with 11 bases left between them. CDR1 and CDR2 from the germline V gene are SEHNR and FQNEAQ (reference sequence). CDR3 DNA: TGTGCCAGCAGCTTACCTGACTACTCCGAGCAGTACTTC. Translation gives CASSLPDYSEQYF. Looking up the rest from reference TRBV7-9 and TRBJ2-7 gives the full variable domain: DTGVSQNPRHKITKRGQNVTFRCDPISEHNRLYWYRQTLGQGPEFLTYFQNEAQLEKSRLLSDRFSAERPKGSFSTLEIQRTEQGDSAMYLCASSLPDYSEQYFGPGTRLTVT.

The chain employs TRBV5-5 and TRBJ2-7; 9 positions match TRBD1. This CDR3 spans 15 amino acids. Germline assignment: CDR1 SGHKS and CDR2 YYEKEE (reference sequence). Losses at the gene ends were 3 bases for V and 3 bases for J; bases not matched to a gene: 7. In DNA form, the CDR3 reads TGTGCCAGCAGCTCGGGACAGGGCGAACTCTACGAGCAGTACTTC. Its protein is CASSSGQGELYEQYF.

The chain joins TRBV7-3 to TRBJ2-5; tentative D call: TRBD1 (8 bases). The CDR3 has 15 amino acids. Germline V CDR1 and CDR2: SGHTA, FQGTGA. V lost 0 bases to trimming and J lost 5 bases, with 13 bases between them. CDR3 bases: TGTGCCAGCAGCTTAACGACAGGGGAGGGGGAGACCCAGTACTTC. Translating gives CASSLTTGEGETQYF.

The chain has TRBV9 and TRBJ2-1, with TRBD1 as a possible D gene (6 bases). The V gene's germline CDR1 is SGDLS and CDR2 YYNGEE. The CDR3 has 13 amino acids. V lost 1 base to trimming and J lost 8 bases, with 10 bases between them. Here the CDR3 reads CASSVTGYHEQFF. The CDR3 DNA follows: TGTGCCAGCAGCGTAACAGGGTATCATGAGCAGTTCTTC.

The CDR3 region is CASSPPGPYGYTF. DNA of the CDR3: TGTGCCAGCAGCCCCCCTGGGCCCTATGGCTACACCTTC. The J gene is TRBJ1-2, the V gene TRBV7-9; D gene ambiguous. V was shortened by 5 bases and J by 4 bases, with 11 bases between the two germline ends. The V gene's germline CDR1 is SEHNR and CDR2 FQNEAQ (reference sequence). There are 13 residues in the CDR3.